This is a list of T cell receptor beta chains from one sample in a study of Ad26.COV2.S vaccination and SARS-CoV-2 variants. Clones were read by immunoSEQ multiplex PCR, and TCRdb kept only the in-frame ones, dropping some. The sample yields 300,000 to 500,000 clones, less than 90% seen once. The sequences come from peripheral blood, collected in a trial of Ad26.COV2.S vaccine versus placebo. The receptors shown here come from a person between 18 and 65 years old who received the Ad26.COV2.S COVID-19 vaccine or a placebo. Each CDR3 is given with its conserved first and last residue. D genes are given only for firm matches. Not all rows give a size; the values are once, few, many and, for expanded clones, a class.

TRBV25-1,TRBJ1-5,NA,NA,CASSEYRRDQPQHF,TGTGCCAGCAGTGAATACCGCCGGGATCAGCCCCAGCATTTT
TRBV2,TRBJ1-1,NA,NA,CASIPEAGEAFF,TGTGCCAGCATTCCTGAGGCCGGTGAAGCTTTCTTT
TRBV19,TRBJ1-1,NA,NA,CASSLENTEAFF,TGTGCCAGTAGCCTAGAAAACACTGAAGCTTTCTTT
TRBV29-1,TRBJ1-1,once,NA,CSGGGGYTEAFF,TGCAGCGGGGGGGGTGGTTACACTGAAGCTTTCTTT
TRBV6-5,TRBJ1-1,NA,NA,CASSYSGAKNTEAFF,TGTGCCAGCAGTTACTCCGGGGCTAAGAACACTGAAGCTTTCTTT
TRBV9,TRBJ1-6,NA,TRBD1,CASSAGGTGSNSPLHF,TGTGCCAGCAGCGCGGGGGGGACAGGGTCTAATTCACCCCTCCACTTT
TRBV6-5,TRBJ1-1,NA,NA,CASSSNLRGQAFF,TGTGCCAGCAGTTCGAATTTACGGGGCCAAGCTTTCTTT
TRBV29-1,TRBJ2-7,NA,TRBD2,CSVGLAGGYEQYF,TGCAGCGTTGGACTAGCGGGGGGCTACGAGCAGTACTTC
TRBV10-2,TRBJ2-5,NA,TRBD1,CASSFGTVQETQYF,TGCGCCAGCAGTTTCGGGACAGTACAAGAGACCCAGTACTTC
TRBV3-1/TRBV3-2,TRBJ2-5,NA,TRBD2,CASSRTSGETQYF,TGTGCCAGCAGTCGGACTAGCGGAGAGACCCAGTACTTC
TRBV7-9,TRBJ1-2,NA,NA,CASSLVARDYGYTF,TGTGCCAGCAGCTTAGTAGCGCGCGACTATGGCTACACCTTC
TRBV7-2,TRBJ2-7,NA,NA,CASSLDTASYEQYF,TGTGCCAGCAGCTTAGATACAGCTAGCTACGAGCAGTACTTC
TRBV4-3,TRBJ2-7,NA,TRBD1,CASSQTLSTGVTYEQYF,TGCGCCAGCAGCCAAACATTATCGACAGGGGTCACCTACGAGCAGTACTTC
TRBV6-4,TRBJ2-2,NA,NA,CASSDGTGSGELFF,TGTGCCAGCAGTGATGGTACAGGGTCCGGGGAGCTGTTTTTT
TRBV19,TRBJ2-5,NA,TRBD2,CASSNGLAGGPGTQYF,TGTGCCAGTAGTAACGGACTAGCGGGGGGGCCGGGGACCCAGTACTTC
TRBV5-6,TRBJ2-7,NA,TRBD1,CASSLAGRGPDEQYF,TGTGCCAGCAGCTTGGCCGGCAGGGGGCCAGACGAGCAGTACTTC
TRBV18,TRBJ1-2,NA,TRBD1,CASSLRQGAPGNYGYTF,TGTGCCAGCTCACTAAGACAGGGGGCGCCCGGTAACTATGGCTACACCTTC
TRBV4-2,TRBJ2-7,NA,NA,CASSQGGDILYEQYF,TGTGCCAGCAGCCAAGGAGGGGACATACTTTACGAGCAGTACTTC
TRBV4-3,TRBJ2-2,NA,NA,CASSSGATGELFF,TGCGCCAGCAGCTCAGGGGCAACCGGGGAGCTGTTTTTT
TRBV6-1,TRBJ2-2,NA,NA,CASSEVGEDTGELFF,TGTGCCAGCAGTGAAGTTGGAGAAGACACCGGGGAGCTGTTTTTT
TRBV27,TRBJ2-1,once,TRBD2,CASGRGRYNEQFF,TGTGCCAGCGGGCGGGGGAGATACAATGAGCAGTTCTTC
TRBV6-6,TRBJ2-2,NA,NA,CASSYSKATGELFF,TGTGCCAGCAGTTACTCGAAAGCAACCGGGGAGCTGTTTTTT
TRBV2,TRBJ2-3,NA,TRBD2,CASRLAGADTQYF,TGTGCCAGCAGACTAGCGGGGGCGGATACGCAGTATTTT
TRBV18,TRBJ1-1,NA,NA,CASSPLLAEAFF,TGTGCCAGCTCACCATTATTGGCTGAAGCTTTCTTT
TRBV3-1/TRBV3-2,TRBJ1-1,few,NA,CASSQGWGRGAFF,TGTGCCAGCAGCCAAGGTTGGGGGCGGGGAGCTTTCTTT
TRBV25-1,TRBJ1-5,NA,NA,CASSESGRGGNQPQHF,TGTGCCAGCAGTGAATCCGGCAGAGGGGGCAATCAGCCCCAGCATTTT
TRBV29-1,TRBJ2-5,NA,NA,CSVAQTGGPKTQYF,TGCAGCGTTGCCCAGACTGGGGGGCCAAAGACCCAGTACTTC
TRBV6-5,TRBJ1-2,NA,NA,CASTAAGLDGYTF,TGTGCCAGCACCGCTGCAGGGCTTGATGGCTACACCTTC
TRBV12-3/TRBV12-4,TRBJ1-5,NA,NA,CASSGQGNQPQHF,TGTGCCAGCAGTGGTCAGGGTAATCAGCCCCAGCATTTT
TRBV19,TRBJ1-1,NA,TRBD1,CASSLLPGQEHTEAFF,TGTGCCAGTAGTCTACTTCCGGGACAGGAACACACTGAAGCTTTCTTT
TRBV3-1/TRBV3-2,TRBJ1-3,NA,TRBD1,CASSQGSGGSGNTIYF,TGTGCCAGCAGCCAAGGGTCAGGGGGATCTGGAAACACCATATATTTT
TRBV9,TRBJ2-1,NA,NA,CASSVVPGTLYNEQFF,TGTGCCAGCAGCGTAGTCCCCGGGACGTTGTACAATGAGCAGTTCTTC
TRBV7-8,TRBJ2-1,NA,NA,CASSFRGRRSYNEQFF,TGTGCCAGCAGCTTCCGCGGCAGACGCTCCTACAATGAGCAGTTCTTC
TRBV14,TRBJ2-3,NA,NA,CASSQDSPDTQYF,TGTGCCAGCAGCCAGGACAGCCCAGATACGCAGTATTTT
TRBV18,TRBJ1-1,NA,NA,CASSPDEGEAFF,TGTGCCAGCTCACCCGACGAGGGTGAAGCTTTCTTT
TRBV6-6,TRBJ1-1,NA,TRBD1,CASYDRGQAWNTEAFF,TGTGCCAGTTACGATCGGGGACAGGCGTGGAACACTGAAGCTTTCTTT
TRBV5-1,TRBJ2-2,NA,NA,CASSANPTGELFF,TGCGCCAGCAGCGCGAATCCCACCGGGGAGCTGTTTTTT
TRBV10-1,TRBJ1-1,NA,NA,CASSESGQGGTEAFF,TGCGCCAGCAGTGAGTCTGGGCAGGGAGGCACTGAAGCTTTCTTT
TRBV6-1,TRBJ2-7,once,NA,CASSDQDLYPYEQYF,TGTGCCAGCAGTGATCAAGACCTATACCCCTACGAGCAGTACTTC
TRBV29-1,TRBJ1-1,NA,NA,CSVVWGTEAFF,TGCAGCGTTGTCTGGGGGACTGAAGCTTTCTTT
TRBV5-4,TRBJ2-7,NA,TRBD2,CASSPGGTRAGEQYF,TGTGCCAGCAGCCCCGGAGGGACTAGGGCTGGAGAGCAGTACTTC